This section outlines one T cell receptor beta chain sequence together with its context. This entry comes from a study of sequential checkpoint blockade in melanoma. Whole-study context: Both treatment sequences were followed by maintenance nivolumab.

Documented treatment: randomized to nivolumab then ipilimumab (arm A) or the reverse (arm B). Live CD3+CD8+ CD19− CD56− cells were sorted from PBMCs. Germline CDR1 and CDR2: KGHSH and LQKENI. This CDR3 comprises 14 residues. J lost 6 bases, V lost 2 bases, and 5 bases had no gene match. The repertoire was sequenced with immunoSEQ multiplex PCR; TCRdb's copy has only in-frame clones and lacks some. The sample has 30,000 to 40,000 clones, approximately 84% seen once; the top ten hold less than 7%. The sample consisted of CD8+ T cells sorted from blood (inferred from file names), taken from a patient given nivolumab and ipilimumab in sequence. This sequence joins TRBV18 and TRBJ2-7; 9 bases map to TRBD1. This TCR derives from a human donor with melanoma. CDR3 sequence (DNA): TGTGCCAGCTCACCAGGGACAGGGCATGGCGAGCAGTACTTC. Translated, it gives CASSPGTGHGEQYF.